The count of the clone carrying this T cell receptor (beta chain) is one. The antigen remains unidentified. This sample stems from a study of breast tumors, draining lymph nodes, adjacent tissues. General observations from the study: Luminal-like breast cancer showed significantly higher tumor–nontumor repertoire similarity than basal-like.

In TCRdb, the multiplex PCR reads were re-called with MiXCR into one record per CDR3 protein. Among under 75,000 distinct CDR3 sequences listed, 45% to 65% were seen once. Germline CDR1 is SGHVS and CDR2 is FNYEAQ. V lost 2 bases and J 10 bases, leaving 12 bases between the germline ends. This CDR3 has 14 amino acids. The sequenced material came from breast tumor tissue. The receptor was isolated from a female donor with breast cancer. Some clones in this sample may be carry-over from other donors' samples. This chain joins TRBV7-6 and TRBJ1-6; D call uncertain. CDR3 nucleotides: TGTGCCAGCAGCTTACGAGGGAATGGATCACCCCTCCACTTT. It specifies CASSLRGNGSPLHF.